This is a list of T cell receptor beta chains from one sample in a study of shared clonotypes between healthy human individuals. This table comes from immunoSEQ multiplex PCR, and its TCRdb copy is limited to in-frame clones, with some not included. The table has hundreds of thousands of clones, more than 95% seen once. The sample taken for sequencing was naive CD8+ T cells sorted from blood. These receptors came from a man younger than 45 in good health. The CDR3 runs from the conserved cysteine through the conserved F or W. D genes are given only for firm matches. Size tells how often a clone was seen (once, few, many) or the class of an expanded clone, and some rows leave it out.

d_gene: -; abundance: -; j_gene: TRBJ2-7; v_gene: TRBV5-5; CDR3nt: TGTGCCAGCAGCTTTCCCGGGGAGGAGGAGCAGTACTTC; CDR3aa: CASSFPGEEEQYF
d_gene: -; abundance: -; j_gene: TRBJ2-1; v_gene: TRBV6-6; CDR3nt: TGTGCCAGCAGTTACGAGGCGGGACCCCCCTACAATGAGCAGTTCTTC; CDR3aa: CASSYEAGPPYNEQFF
d_gene: TRBD2; abundance: -; j_gene: TRBJ2-1; v_gene: TRBV27; CDR3nt: TGTGCCAGCAGCGGAGTTCTACTAGCGGGCGAAAGCTCCTACAATGAGCAGTTCTTC; CDR3aa: CASSGVLLAGESSYNEQFF
d_gene: -; abundance: -; j_gene: TRBJ2-3; v_gene: TRBV7-9; CDR3nt: TGTGCCAGCAGCGGACCAATGATGAGGTACACAGATACGCAGTATTTT; CDR3aa: CASSGPMMRYTDTQYF
d_gene: TRBD2; abundance: once; j_gene: TRBJ2-7; v_gene: TRBV4-1; CDR3nt: TGCGCCAGCAGCCAAGAGAGCAGCGGGAGGGATCTCTCCTACGAGCAGTACTTC; CDR3aa: CASSQESSGRDLSYEQYF
d_gene: TRBD2; abundance: -; j_gene: TRBJ2-7; v_gene: TRBV5-3; CDR3nt: TGTGCCAGAAGCTTGACTAGCGGGAGCTACGAGCAGTACTTC; CDR3aa: CARSLTSGSYEQYF
d_gene: -; abundance: -; j_gene: TRBJ2-3; v_gene: TRBV27; CDR3nt: TGTGCCAGCAGTCCACGGGACTCCCTAGATACGCAGTATTTT; CDR3aa: CASSPRDSLDTQYF
d_gene: TRBD2; abundance: few; j_gene: TRBJ2-7; v_gene: TRBV5-1; CDR3nt: TGCGCCAGCAGCTTGGCCGTGTGGACTAGCGGGGGGGACGAGCAGTACTTC; CDR3aa: CASSLAVWTSGGDEQYF
d_gene: -; abundance: -; j_gene: TRBJ2-7; v_gene: TRBV11-3; CDR3nt: TGTGCCAGCAGCTTAGGCCAAACGACAGGCGTAAGCCTCTACGAGCAGTACTTC; CDR3aa: CASSLGQTTGVSLYEQYF
d_gene: -; abundance: -; j_gene: TRBJ1-4; v_gene: TRBV30; CDR3nt: TGTGCCTTAACTAAACCGGGACTTTTACTCCCCGGGACTAATGAAAAACTGTTTTTT; CDR3aa: CALTKPGLLLPGTNEKLFF
d_gene: -; abundance: -; j_gene: TRBJ1-5; v_gene: TRBV27; CDR3nt: TGTGCCAGCAGTTTTCAGGGGAGCAATCAGCCCCAGCATTTT; CDR3aa: CASSFQGSNQPQHF
d_gene: -; abundance: -; j_gene: TRBJ1-1; v_gene: TRBV6-5; CDR3nt: TGTGCCAGCAGTTACTCAGGTGGAGAGACTGAAGCTTTCTTT; CDR3aa: CASSYSGGETEAFF
d_gene: -; abundance: -; j_gene: TRBJ1-1; v_gene: TRBV13; CDR3nt: TGTGCCAGCAGCTTACTAGCGAACACTGAAGCTTTCTTT; CDR3aa: CASSLLANTEAFF
d_gene: -; abundance: -; j_gene: TRBJ2-2; v_gene: TRBV9; CDR3nt: TGTGCCAGCAGCGTAGAGGACTTAGCCACCGGGGAGCTGTTTTTT; CDR3aa: CASSVEDLATGELFF
d_gene: -; abundance: -; j_gene: TRBJ2-2; v_gene: TRBV14; CDR3nt: TGTGCCAGCAGTCGATCACAGGGACCCGGGGAGCTGTTTTTT; CDR3aa: CASSRSQGPGELFF
d_gene: TRBD1; abundance: -; j_gene: TRBJ2-7; v_gene: TRBV29-1; CDR3nt: TGCAGCGTTATAGAACAGGGGTTCGAGCAGTACTTC; CDR3aa: CSVIEQGFEQYF
d_gene: -; abundance: -; j_gene: TRBJ2-1; v_gene: TRBV5-1; CDR3nt: TGCGCCAGCAGCCCGCGGGACGGTAGGAGCTCCTACAATGAGCAGTTCTTC; CDR3aa: CASSPRDGRSSYNEQFF
d_gene: -; abundance: -; j_gene: TRBJ2-7; v_gene: TRBV4-1; CDR3nt: TGCGCCAGCAGTCCGGACCCCTCAAACTACGAGCAGTACTTC; CDR3aa: CASSPDPSNYEQYF
d_gene: TRBD2; abundance: -; j_gene: TRBJ2-1; v_gene: TRBV30; CDR3nt: TGTGCCTGGAGAGGTAGCGGGGCCTACAATGAGCAGTTCTTC; CDR3aa: CAWRGSGAYNEQFF
d_gene: -; abundance: -; j_gene: TRBJ2-7; v_gene: TRBV13; CDR3nt: TGTGCCAGCAGCTTAGGGTATTCCTACGAGCAGTACTTC; CDR3aa: CASSLGYSYEQYF
d_gene: -; abundance: once; j_gene: TRBJ2-3; v_gene: TRBV27; CDR3nt: TGTGCCAGCAGTCCGAGGACGGGATACACAGATACGCAGTATTTT; CDR3aa: CASSPRTGYTDTQYF
d_gene: -; abundance: -; j_gene: TRBJ2-1; v_gene: TRBV10-3; CDR3nt: TGTGCCATCAGTGAGTCAAGCGTGAGGGGGGATGAGCAGTTCTTC; CDR3aa: CAISESSVRGDEQFF
d_gene: -; abundance: once; j_gene: TRBJ2-7; v_gene: TRBV28; CDR3nt: TGTGCCAGCAGTTTCCCTATGACTGAACAGTCTTCCGAGCAGTACTTC; CDR3aa: CASSFPMTEQSSEQYF
d_gene: -; abundance: -; j_gene: TRBJ2-3; v_gene: TRBV2; CDR3nt: TGTGCCAGCCCCCGGGGCCCAGATACGCAGTATTTT; CDR3aa: CASPRGPDTQYF
d_gene: -; abundance: -; j_gene: TRBJ2-1; v_gene: TRBV7-9; CDR3nt: TGTGCCAGCAGTCTCTCCCCCAGGTCCTACAATGAGCAGTTCTTC; CDR3aa: CASSLSPRSYNEQFF
d_gene: -; abundance: -; j_gene: TRBJ1-1; v_gene: TRBV27; CDR3nt: TGTGCCAGCAGTTCAGGGCGAATGAACACTGAAGCTTTCTTT; CDR3aa: CASSSGRMNTEAFF
d_gene: -; abundance: -; j_gene: TRBJ2-1; v_gene: TRBV2; CDR3nt: TGTGCCAGCAGTGATGCAGGGTCTCGTAACAATGAGCAGTTCTTC; CDR3aa: CASSDAGSRNNEQFF
d_gene: -; abundance: -; j_gene: TRBJ1-1; v_gene: TRBV29-1; CDR3nt: TGCAGCGTTGAAGCAGCGATGAACACTGAAGCTTTCTTT; CDR3aa: CSVEAAMNTEAFF